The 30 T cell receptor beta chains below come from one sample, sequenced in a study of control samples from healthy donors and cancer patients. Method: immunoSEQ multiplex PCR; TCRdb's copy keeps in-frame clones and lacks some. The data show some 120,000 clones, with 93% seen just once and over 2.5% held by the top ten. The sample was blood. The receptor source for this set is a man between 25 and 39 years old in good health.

The CDR3 here is CASSQGTEAFF. The DNA of the CDR3 is TGTGCCAGCAGTCAAGGCACTGAAGCTTTCTTT. This rearrangement joins TRBV2 to TRBJ1-1; unclear D gene. The germline V gene encodes CDR1 SNHLY and CDR2 FYNNEI. The CDR3 sequence is 11 residues long. V lost 5 bases to trimming and J lost 4 bases, with 5 bases between them.

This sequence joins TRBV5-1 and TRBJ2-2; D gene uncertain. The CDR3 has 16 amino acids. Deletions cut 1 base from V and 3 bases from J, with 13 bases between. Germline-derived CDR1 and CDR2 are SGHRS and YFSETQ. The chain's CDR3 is CASSLTADKYTGELFF. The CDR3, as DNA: TGCGCCAGCAGCTTGACTGCCGACAAGTACACCGGGGAGCTGTTTTTT.

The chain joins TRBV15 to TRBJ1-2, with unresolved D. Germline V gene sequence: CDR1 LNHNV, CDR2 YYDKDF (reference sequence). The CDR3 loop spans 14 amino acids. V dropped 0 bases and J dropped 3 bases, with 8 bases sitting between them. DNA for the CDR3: TGTGCCACCAGCAGAGATCTGGGTGACTATGGCTACACCTTC. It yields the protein CATSRDLGDYGYTF.

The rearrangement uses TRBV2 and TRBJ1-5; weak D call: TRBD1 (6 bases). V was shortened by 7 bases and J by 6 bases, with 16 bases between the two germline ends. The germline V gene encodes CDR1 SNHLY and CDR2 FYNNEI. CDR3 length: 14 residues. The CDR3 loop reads CASTDRTVGQPQHF. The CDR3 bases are TGTGCCAGCACTGACAGGACTGTGGGTCAGCCCCAGCATTTT.

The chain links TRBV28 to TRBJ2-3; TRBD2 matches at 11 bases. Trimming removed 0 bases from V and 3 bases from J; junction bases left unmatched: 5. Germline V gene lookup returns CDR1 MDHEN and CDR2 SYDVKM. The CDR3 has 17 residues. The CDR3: CASSLWTASGGTDTQYF. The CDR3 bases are TGTGCCAGCAGTTTATGGACTGCTAGCGGGGGGACAGATACGCAGTATTTT.

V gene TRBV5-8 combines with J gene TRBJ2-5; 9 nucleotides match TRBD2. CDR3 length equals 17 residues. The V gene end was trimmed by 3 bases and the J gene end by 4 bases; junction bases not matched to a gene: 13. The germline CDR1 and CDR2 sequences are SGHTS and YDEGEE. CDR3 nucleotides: TGTGCCAGCAGCTCCGGTTGGGGCGGGGGGGCCGGAGAGACCCAGTACTTC. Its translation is CASSSGWGGGAGETQYF.

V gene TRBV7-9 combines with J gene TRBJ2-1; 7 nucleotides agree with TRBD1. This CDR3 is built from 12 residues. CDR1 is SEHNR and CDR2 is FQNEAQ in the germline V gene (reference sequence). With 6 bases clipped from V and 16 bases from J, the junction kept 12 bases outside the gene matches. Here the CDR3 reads CASSLTGERQFF. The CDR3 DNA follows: TGTGCCAGCAGTCTAACAGGGGAAAGACAATTCTTC.

CDR3 region: CASSPTKSFSYGYTF. The CDR3 DNA sequence: TGTGCCAGCAGTCCCACAAAGAGTTTCTCCTATGGCTACACCTTC. The J gene is TRBJ1-2, the V gene TRBV27; D is unclear. CDR1 is MNHEY and CDR2 is SMNVEV in the germline V gene (reference sequence). This CDR3 comprises 15 residues. Trimming removed 5 bases at V and 4 bases at J, with 17 bases between.

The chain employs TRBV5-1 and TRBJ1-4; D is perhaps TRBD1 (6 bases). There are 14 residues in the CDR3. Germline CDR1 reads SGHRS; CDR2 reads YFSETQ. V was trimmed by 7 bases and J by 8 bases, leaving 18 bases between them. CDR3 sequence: CASGTGAQGEKLFF. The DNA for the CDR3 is TGCGCCAGCGGTACCGGGGCCCAGGGGGAAAAACTGTTTTTT. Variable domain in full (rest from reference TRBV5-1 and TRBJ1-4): KAGVTQTPRYLIKTRGQQVTLSCSPISGHRSVSWYQQTPGQGLQFLFEYFSETQRNKGNFPGRFSGRQFSNSRSEMNVSTLELGDSALYLCASGTGAQGEKLFFGSGTQLSVL.

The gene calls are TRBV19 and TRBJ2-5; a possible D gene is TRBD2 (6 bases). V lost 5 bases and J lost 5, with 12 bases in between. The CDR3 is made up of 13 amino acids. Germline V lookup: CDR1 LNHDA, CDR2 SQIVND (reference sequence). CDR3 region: CASSAGSRETQYF. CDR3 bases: TGTGCCAGTAGTGCGGGAAGCCGGGAGACCCAGTACTTC.

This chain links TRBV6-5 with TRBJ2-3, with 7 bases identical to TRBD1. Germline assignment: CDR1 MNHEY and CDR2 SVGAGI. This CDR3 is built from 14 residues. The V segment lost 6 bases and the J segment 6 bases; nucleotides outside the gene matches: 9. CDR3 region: CASRRTGPGDTQYF. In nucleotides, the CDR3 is TGTGCCAGCAGGAGGACAGGCCCGGGGGATACGCAGTATTTT.

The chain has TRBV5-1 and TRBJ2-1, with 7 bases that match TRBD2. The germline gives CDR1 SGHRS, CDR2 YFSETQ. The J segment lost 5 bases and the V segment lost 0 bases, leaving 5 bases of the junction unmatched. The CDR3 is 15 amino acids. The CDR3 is CASSLAGTTNNEQFF. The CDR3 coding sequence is TGCGCCAGCAGCTTGGCGGGGACTACAAACAATGAGCAGTTCTTC.

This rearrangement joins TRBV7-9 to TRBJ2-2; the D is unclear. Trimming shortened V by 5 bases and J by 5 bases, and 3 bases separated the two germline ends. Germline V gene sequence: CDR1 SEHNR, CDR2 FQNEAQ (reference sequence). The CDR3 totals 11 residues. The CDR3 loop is CASSPTGELFF. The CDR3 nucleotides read TGTGCCAGCAGCCCTACCGGGGAGCTGTTTTTT.

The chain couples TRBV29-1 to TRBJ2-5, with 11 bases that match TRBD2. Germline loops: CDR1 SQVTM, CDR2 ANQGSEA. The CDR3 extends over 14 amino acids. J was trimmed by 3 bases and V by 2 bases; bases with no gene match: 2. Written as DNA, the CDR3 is TGCAGCGTTGAATCGACTAGCGGGAAAGAGACCCAGTACTTC. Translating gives CSVESTSGKETQYF. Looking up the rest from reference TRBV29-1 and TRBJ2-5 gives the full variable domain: SAVISQKPSRDICQRGTSLTIQCQVDSQVTMMFWYRQQPGQSLTLIATANQGSEATYESGFVIDKFPISRPNLTFSTLTVSNMSPEDSSIYLCSVESTSGKETQYFGPGTRLLVL.

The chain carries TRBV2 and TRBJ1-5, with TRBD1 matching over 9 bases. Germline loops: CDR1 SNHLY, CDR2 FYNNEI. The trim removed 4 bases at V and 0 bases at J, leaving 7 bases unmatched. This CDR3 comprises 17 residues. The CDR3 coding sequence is TGTGCCAGCAGTGGTACGGGACAGGGCTATAGCAATCAGCCCCAGCATTTT. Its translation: CASSGTGQGYSNQPQHF.

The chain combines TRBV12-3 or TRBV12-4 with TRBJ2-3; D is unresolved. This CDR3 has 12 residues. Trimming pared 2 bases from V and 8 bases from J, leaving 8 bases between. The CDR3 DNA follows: TGTGCCAGCAGTTTATTTGGGGTTACGCAGTATTTT. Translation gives CASSLFGVTQYF.

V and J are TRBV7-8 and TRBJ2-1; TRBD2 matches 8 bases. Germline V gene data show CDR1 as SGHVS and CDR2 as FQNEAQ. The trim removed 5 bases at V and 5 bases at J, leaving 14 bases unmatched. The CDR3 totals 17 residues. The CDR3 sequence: CASSPWLASGGDNEQFF. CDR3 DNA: TGTGCCAGCAGCCCCTGGTTGGCCAGCGGGGGAGACAATGAGCAGTTCTTC.

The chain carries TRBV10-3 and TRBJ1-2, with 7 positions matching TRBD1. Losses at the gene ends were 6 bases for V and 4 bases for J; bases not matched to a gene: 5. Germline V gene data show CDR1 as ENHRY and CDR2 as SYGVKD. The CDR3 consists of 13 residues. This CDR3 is CAISGTATYGYTF. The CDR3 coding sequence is TGTGCCATCAGCGGGACAGCAACCTATGGCTACACCTTC.

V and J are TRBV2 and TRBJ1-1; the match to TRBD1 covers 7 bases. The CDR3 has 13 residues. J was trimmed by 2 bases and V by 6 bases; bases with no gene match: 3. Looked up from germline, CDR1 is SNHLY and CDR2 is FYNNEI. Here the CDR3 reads CASRRTGNTEAFF. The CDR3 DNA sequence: TGTGCCAGCAGGAGGACAGGTAACACTGAAGCTTTCTTT.

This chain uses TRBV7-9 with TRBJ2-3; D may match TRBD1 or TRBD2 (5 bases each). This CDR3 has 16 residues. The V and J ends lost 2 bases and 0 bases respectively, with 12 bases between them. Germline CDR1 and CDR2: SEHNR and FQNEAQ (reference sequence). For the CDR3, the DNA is TGTGCCAGCAGCTTAAGGGACGGAATTAGCACAGATACGCAGTATTTT. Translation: CASSLRDGISTDTQYF.

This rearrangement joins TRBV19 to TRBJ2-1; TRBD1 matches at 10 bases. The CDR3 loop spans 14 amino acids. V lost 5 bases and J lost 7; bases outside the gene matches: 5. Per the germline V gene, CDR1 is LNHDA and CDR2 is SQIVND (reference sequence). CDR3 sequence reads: CASSEVDRGNEQFF. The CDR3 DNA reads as TGTGCCAGTAGTGAAGTGGACAGGGGGAATGAGCAGTTCTTC. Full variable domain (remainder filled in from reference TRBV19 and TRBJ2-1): DGGITQSPKYLFRKEGQNVTLSCEQNLNHDAMYWYRQDPGQGLRLIYYSQIVNDFQKGDIAEGYSVSREKKESFPLTVTSAQKNPTAFYLCASSEVDRGNEQFFGPGTRLTVL.

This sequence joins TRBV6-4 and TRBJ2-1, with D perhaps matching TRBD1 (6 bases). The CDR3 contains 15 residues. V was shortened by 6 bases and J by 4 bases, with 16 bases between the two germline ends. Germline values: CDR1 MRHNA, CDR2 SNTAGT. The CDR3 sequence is CASREGWDTYNEQFF. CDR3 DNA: TGTGCCAGCAGAGAAGGGTGGGACACGTACAATGAGCAGTTCTTC.

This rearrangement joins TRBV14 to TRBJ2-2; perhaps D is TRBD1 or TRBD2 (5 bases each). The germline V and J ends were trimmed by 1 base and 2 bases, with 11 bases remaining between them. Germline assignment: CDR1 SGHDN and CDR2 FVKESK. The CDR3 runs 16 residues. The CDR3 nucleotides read TGTGCCAGCAGCCAAGTGTCGGGACCTAACACCGGGGAGCTGTTTTTT. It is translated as CASSQVSGPNTGELFF.

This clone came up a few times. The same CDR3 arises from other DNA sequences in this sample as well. The CDR3 DNA reads as TGTGCCAGCAGTGAAAGCACAGGAGGCACAGATACGCAGTATTTT. Translating it yields CASSESTGGTDTQYF. J is TRBJ2-3 and V is TRBV6-1; D may be TRBD1 (5 bases). CDR1 MNHNS and CDR2 SASEGT come from the germline V gene. The V end was cut by 2 bases, the J end by 1 base, with 10 bases between. The CDR3 has 15 amino acids.

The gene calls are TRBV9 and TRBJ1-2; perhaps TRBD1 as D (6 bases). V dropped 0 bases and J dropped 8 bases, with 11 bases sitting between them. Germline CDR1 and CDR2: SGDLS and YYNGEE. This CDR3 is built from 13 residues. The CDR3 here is CASSVAGARGYTF. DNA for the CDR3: TGTGCCAGCAGCGTAGCAGGGGCAAGGGGCTACACCTTC.

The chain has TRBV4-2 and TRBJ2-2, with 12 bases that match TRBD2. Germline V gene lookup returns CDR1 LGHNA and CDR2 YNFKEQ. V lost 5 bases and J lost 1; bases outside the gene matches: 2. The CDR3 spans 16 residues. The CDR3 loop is CASSWGLAGNTGELFF. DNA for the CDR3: TGTGCCAGCAGCTGGGGACTAGCGGGGAACACCGGGGAGCTGTTTTTT.

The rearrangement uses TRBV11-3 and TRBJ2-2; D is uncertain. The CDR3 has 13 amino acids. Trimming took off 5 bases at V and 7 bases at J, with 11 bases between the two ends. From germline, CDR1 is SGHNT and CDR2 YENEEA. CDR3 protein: CASSHPARGELFF. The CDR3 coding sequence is TGTGCCAGCAGCCATCCGGCCCGCGGGGAGCTGTTTTTT.

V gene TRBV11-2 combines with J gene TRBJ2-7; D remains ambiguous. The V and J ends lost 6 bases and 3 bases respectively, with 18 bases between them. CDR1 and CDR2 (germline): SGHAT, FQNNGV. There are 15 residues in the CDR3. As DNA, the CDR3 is TGTGCCAGCAGTTTCGATCCGTCGTCCCTCTACGAGCAGTACTTC. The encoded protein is CASSFDPSSLYEQYF.

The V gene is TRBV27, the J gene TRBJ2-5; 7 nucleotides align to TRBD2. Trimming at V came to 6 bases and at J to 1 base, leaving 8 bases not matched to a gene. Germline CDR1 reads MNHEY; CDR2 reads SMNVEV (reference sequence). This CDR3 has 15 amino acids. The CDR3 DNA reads TGTGCCAGCAGCCCACCGGCGGGAGCCCAAGAGACCCAGTACTTC. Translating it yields CASSPPAGAQETQYF.

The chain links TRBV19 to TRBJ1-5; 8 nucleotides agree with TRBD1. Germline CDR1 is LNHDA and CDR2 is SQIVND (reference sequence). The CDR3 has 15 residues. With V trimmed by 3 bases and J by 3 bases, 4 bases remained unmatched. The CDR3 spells CASSILTGDNQPQHF. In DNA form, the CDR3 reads TGTGCCAGTAGTATTTTGACAGGGGACAATCAGCCCCAGCATTTT.